This record concerns one T cell receptor (beta chain) sequence. In the original workflow: It was from reference gene primer amplification that nucleated cell counts were estimated. Repertoires were generated with immunoSEQ multiplex PCR, while TCRdb's copy carries only in-frame clones and drops some. V and J calls and clone size come straight from that table; D and trimming were deduced from the DNA. The table records under 300,000 clones, approximately 80% of them present only once. The data were obtained in a study of blood T cell repertoires in COVID-19. Overall study context: Whether acute or convalescent, the COVID-19 samples came from the United States, Italy and Spain. PBMCs, B-cell-depleted T cells, or T cells provided the cDNA or gDNA that made up the material.

This receptor was identified in a man aged 40-49 years who had recovered from COVID-19. Sequencing was performed on PBMCs or T cells enriched from blood (not recorded which).

The CDR3 DNA is TGTGCCAGCAGCAAACTGCGACAGCAGTTTGAGCAGTTCTTC. Translation: CASSKLRQQFEQFF. V is TRBV21-1 and J is TRBJ2-1; the DNA was not compared with TRBD1, the D call given in the table. TRBV21-1 is a documented pseudogene. The CDR3 runs 14 residues.